This is a list of T cell receptor beta chains from one sample in a study of cytomegalovirus exposure and HLA in healthy donors. Repertoires were generated with immunoSEQ multiplex PCR, while TCRdb's copy carries only in-frame clones and drops some. Among 54,000 or so clones listed, approximately 70% were seen once. The sequenced sample consisted of PBMCs. The receptor source for this set is a woman in her fifties or sixties in good health and CMV-seropositive. Each CDR3 is given with its conserved first and last residue. D genes are given only for firm matches. Size is omitted from some rows. Given values are once, few, many or a class for expanded clones.

few	.	TRBV6-5	TRBJ2-5	CASSRSRETQYF	TGTGCCAGCAGCCGAAGTCGGGAGACCCAGTACTTC
few	.	TRBV4-1	TRBJ2-6	CASSQEKAQRYSGANVLTF	TGCGCCAGCAGCCAAGAAAAGGCACAGAGATACTCTGGGGCCAACGTCCTGACTTTC
.	TRBD1	TRBV4-2	TRBJ1-2	CASSQGQGGYGYTF	TGTGCCAGCAGCCAAGGACAGGGTGGCTATGGCTACACCTTC
few	.	TRBV2	TRBJ1-1	CASSEIGGLGTEAFF	TGTGCCAGCAGTGAAATCGGGGGGCTGGGCACTGAAGCTTTCTTT
.	TRBD1	TRBV6-1	TRBJ1-1	CASGRQGWGEAFF	TGTGCCAGCGGAAGACAGGGATGGGGTGAAGCTTTCTTT
.	TRBD1	TRBV6-5	TRBJ1-1	CASGTERLNTEAFF	TGTGCCAGCGGGACAGAACGTTTGAACACTGAAGCTTTCTTT
.	TRBD1	TRBV5-6	TRBJ2-7	CASSHMRTGSSYEQYF	TGTGCCAGCAGCCACATGAGGACAGGGAGCTCCTACGAGCAGTACTTC
few	.	TRBV5-1	TRBJ1-6	CASSRAGVHNSPLHF	TGCGCCAGCAGCAGAGCCGGGGTCCATAATTCACCCCTCCACTTT
.	.	TRBV7-2	TRBJ2-7	CASSLAGLYEQYF	TGTGCCAGCAGCTTAGCCGGACTCTACGAGCAGTACTTC
.	.	TRBV5-1	TRBJ1-1	CASSYKGGGLEGEAFF	TGCGCCAGCAGCTACAAAGGGGGGGGCCTTGAAGGTGAAGCTTTCTTT
.	.	TRBV2	TRBJ2-3	CASAGMSTDTQYF	TGTGCCAGCGCAGGAATGAGCACAGATACGCAGTATTTT
.	.	TRBV7-3	TRBJ2-1	CASSLHSGGMNEQFF	TGTGCCAGCAGCTTACACTCCGGGGGTATGAATGAGCAGTTCTTC
.	.	TRBV6-4	TRBJ2-1	CASSAEKGIAQFF	TGTGCCAGCAGCGCCGAAAAAGGCATAGCGCAGTTCTTC
once	.	TRBV5-4	TRBJ2-7	CATSPSVTGTYEQYF	TGTGCCACCTCACCCAGCGTTACGGGGACCTACGAGCAGTACTTC
.	.	TRBV13	TRBJ1-2	CASSHSGDYGYTF	TGTGCCAGCAGCCACTCCGGGGACTATGGCTACACCTTC
few	TRBD1	TRBV6-5	TRBJ1-4	CASSYSDRGHEKLFF	TGTGCCAGCAGTTACTCCGACAGGGGGCATGAAAAACTGTTTTTT
.	TRBD1	TRBV5-6	TRBJ1-2	CASSYDRADYGYTF	TGTGCCAGCAGTTACGACAGGGCGGACTATGGCTACACCTTC
.	.	TRBV12-2	TRBJ2-3	CASRTWGGPTDTQYF	TGTGCAAGTCGCACTTGGGGGGGCCCCACAGATACGCAGTATTTT
few	TRBD1	TRBV5-1	TRBJ1-2	CASSPQPTGGGYTF	TGCGCCAGCAGCCCCCAGCCTACAGGGGGCGGCTACACCTTC
once	.	TRBV6-5	TRBJ1-2	CASSSGHNYGYTF	TGTGCCAGCAGCTCAGGCCATAACTATGGCTACACCTTC
.	TRBD1	TRBV7-2	TRBJ2-1	CASTGDRAYNEQFF	TGTGCCAGCACCGGGGACAGAGCCTACAATGAGCAGTTCTTC
.	.	TRBV10-2	TRBJ1-5	CASTRERNQPQHF	TGCGCCAGCACCCGCGAACGCAATCAGCCCCAGCATTTT
.	TRBD1	TRBV27	TRBJ2-7	CASSLWTGDEQYF	TGTGCCAGCAGTTTATGGACAGGGGACGAGCAGTACTTC
.	TRBD1	TRBV11-2	TRBJ2-6	CASSIYRGSGANVLTF	TGTGCCAGCAGCATTTACAGGGGCTCTGGGGCCAACGTCCTGACTTTC
.	.	TRBV25-1	TRBJ1-2	CASSEGGGFNYGYTF	TGTGCCAGCAGTGAAGGGGGAGGGTTTAACTATGGCTACACCTTC
once	.	TRBV27	TRBJ2-7	CASSPRGDIYEQYF	TGTGCCAGCAGTCCAAGGGGCGACATATACGAGCAGTACTTC
.	.	TRBV14	TRBJ2-5	CASSQDRAETQYF	TGTGCCAGCAGCCAAGATCGTGCGGAGACCCAGTACTTC
once	TRBD1	TRBV19	TRBJ1-2	CASSIDRAVTGYTF	TGTGCCAGTAGTATCGACAGGGCGGTCACTGGCTACACCTTC
.	TRBD1	TRBV4-1	TRBJ1-2	CASSSYRDRANGYTF	TGCGCCAGCAGCTCTTATCGGGACAGGGCGAATGGCTACACCTTC